This TCR beta chain was identified during a study of T cell responses to AZD1222 COVID-19 vaccine. On this clone itself: Antigen specificity is unknown.

Data came from immunoSEQ multiplex PCR; TCRdb stores just in-frame clones and leaves some out. The data show approximately 72,000 clones, roughly nine tenths seen once. Points from the study as a whole: Unmutated variant regions are reportedly targeted by nearly half of spike-specific TCRs. A rise in Spike-specific TCR breadth and depth followed two AZD1222 doses. At study baseline, merely five or six AZD1222 recipients were seropositive. Vaccine-associated CD4 TCRs spanned spike, dominant at 160-218 and 743-854.

The V gene end was trimmed by 7 bases and the J gene end by 5 bases; junction bases not matched to a gene: 6. The length of the CDR3 is 14 residues. In germline, CDR1 is ENHRY, CDR2 SYGVKD. The sample was peripheral blood, taken 28 days after the second AZD1222 dose. This chain uses TRBV10-3 with TRBJ2-2, with 8 bases identical to TRBD2. This receptor was taken from an adult who received the AZD1222 COVID-19 vaccine. CDR3 amino acids: CAINKAGDTGELFF. The CDR3 DNA reads as TGTGCCATCAATAAAGCGGGAGATACCGGGGAGCTGTTTTTT.